This TCR beta chain derives from a study of T cell responses to AZD1222 COVID-19 vaccine. Background on the study: The study pooled second doses at about 4 or about 12 weeks.

On this clone itself: Its matching antigen is unknown.

Study findings and constraints: A mostly white British donor set with more females was recruited, and clonal diversity was possibly underestimated.

Only in-frame clones appear in the TCRdb table, and some are missing; sequencing was by immunoSEQ multiplex PCR. The sample shows 160,000 or so clones, about 88% of them seen only once. The germline gives CDR1 SQVTM, CDR2 ANQGSEA. V was pared by 5 bases and J by 7 bases, with 23 bases between. The CDR3 length is 15 residues. This specimen was peripheral blood, taken on day 0 of AZD1222 vaccination. This TCR was sampled from an adult in good health. V is TRBV29-1 and J is TRBJ1-2, with D possibly being TRBD1 (5 bases). In DNA form, the CDR3 reads TGCAGCGTTCCCGGAACCCGGCAGGGTAGTTCTGGCTACACCTTC. It yields the protein CSVPGTRQGSSGYTF.